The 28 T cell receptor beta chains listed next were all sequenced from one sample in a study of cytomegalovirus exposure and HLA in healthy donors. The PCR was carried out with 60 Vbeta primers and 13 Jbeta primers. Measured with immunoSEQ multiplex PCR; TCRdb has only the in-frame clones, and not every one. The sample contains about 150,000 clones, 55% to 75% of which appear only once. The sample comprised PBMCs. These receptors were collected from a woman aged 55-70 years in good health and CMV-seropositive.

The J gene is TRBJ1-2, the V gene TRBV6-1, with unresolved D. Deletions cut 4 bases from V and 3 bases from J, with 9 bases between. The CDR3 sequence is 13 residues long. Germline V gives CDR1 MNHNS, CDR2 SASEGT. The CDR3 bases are TGTGCCAGCAGTGTTTTAGTCGACTATGGCTACACCTTC. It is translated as CASSVLVDYGYTF.

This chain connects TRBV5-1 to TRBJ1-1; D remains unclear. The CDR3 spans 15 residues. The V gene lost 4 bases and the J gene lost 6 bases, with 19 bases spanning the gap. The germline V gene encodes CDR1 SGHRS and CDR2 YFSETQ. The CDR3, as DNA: TGCGCCAGCAGCGGGTACGACACTCCAGCAGCTGAAGCTTTCTTT. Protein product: CASSGYDTPAAEAFF.

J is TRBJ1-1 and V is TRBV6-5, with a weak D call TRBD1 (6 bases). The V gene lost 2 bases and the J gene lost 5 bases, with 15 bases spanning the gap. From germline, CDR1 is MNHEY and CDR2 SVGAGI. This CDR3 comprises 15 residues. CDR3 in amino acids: CASSYQQGRGTEAFF. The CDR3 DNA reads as TGTGCCAGCAGTTACCAACAGGGAAGGGGGACTGAAGCTTTCTTT.

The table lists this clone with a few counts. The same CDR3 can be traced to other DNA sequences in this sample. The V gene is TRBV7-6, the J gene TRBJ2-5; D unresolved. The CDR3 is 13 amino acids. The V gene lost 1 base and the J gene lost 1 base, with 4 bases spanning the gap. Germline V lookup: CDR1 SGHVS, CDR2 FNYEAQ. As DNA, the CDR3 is TGTGCCAGCAGCTTAGGACTCCAAGAGACCCAGTACTTC. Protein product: CASSLGLQETQYF. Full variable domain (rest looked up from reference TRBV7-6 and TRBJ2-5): GAGVSQSPRYKVTKRGQDVALRCDPISGHVSLYWYRQALGQGPEFLTYFNYEAQQDKSGLPNDRFSAERPEGSISTLTIQRTEQRDSAMYRCASSLGLQETQYFGPGTRLLVL.

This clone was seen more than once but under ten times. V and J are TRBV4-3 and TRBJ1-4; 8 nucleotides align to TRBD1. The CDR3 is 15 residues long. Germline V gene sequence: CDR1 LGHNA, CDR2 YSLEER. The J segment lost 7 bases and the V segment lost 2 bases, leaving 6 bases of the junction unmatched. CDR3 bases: TGCGCCAGCAGCCAATACAGGGGGGTTCGTGAAAAACTGTTTTTT. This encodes CASSQYRGVREKLFF.

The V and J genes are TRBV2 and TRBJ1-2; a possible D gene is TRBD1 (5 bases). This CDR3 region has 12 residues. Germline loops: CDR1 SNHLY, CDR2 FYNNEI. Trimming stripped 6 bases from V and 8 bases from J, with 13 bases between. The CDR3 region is CASSPDSRGYTF. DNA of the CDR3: TGTGCCAGCAGCCCAGACAGCAGAGGCTACACCTTC.

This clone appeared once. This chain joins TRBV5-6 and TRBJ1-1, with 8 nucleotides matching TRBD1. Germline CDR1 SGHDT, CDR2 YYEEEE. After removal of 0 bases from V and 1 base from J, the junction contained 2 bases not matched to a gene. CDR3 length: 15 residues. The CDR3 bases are TGTGCCAGCAGCTTGGGGGGGACAGGGAACACTGAAGCTTTCTTT. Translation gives CASSLGGTGNTEAFF. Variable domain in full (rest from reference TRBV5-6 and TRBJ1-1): DAGVTQSPTHLIKTRGQQVTLRCSPKSGHDTVSWYQQALGQGPQFIFQYYEEEERQRGNFPDRFSGHQFPNYSSELNVNALLLGDSALYLCASSLGGTGNTEAFFGQGTRLTVV.

The CDR3 region is CASSSGQGASYNEQFF. DNA for the CDR3: TGCGCCAGCAGCTCGGGACAGGGGGCTTCCTACAATGAGCAGTTCTTC. V usage is TRBV5-1 and J usage is TRBJ2-1; TRBD1 agrees at 12 bases. J was trimmed by 1 base and V by 3 bases; bases with no gene match: 2. The CDR3 is 16 residues long. From germline, CDR1 is SGHRS and CDR2 YFSETQ.

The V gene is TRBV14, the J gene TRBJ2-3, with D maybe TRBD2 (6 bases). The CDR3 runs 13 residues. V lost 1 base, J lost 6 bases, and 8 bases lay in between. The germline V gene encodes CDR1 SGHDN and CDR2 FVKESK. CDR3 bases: TGTGCCAGCAGCCAAGGGGCGGGGGATACGCAGTATTTT. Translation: CASSQGAGDTQYF.

The chain's CDR3 is CASSRQGVLEQYF. For the CDR3, the DNA is TGTGCCAGCAGCCGACAGGGGGTCCTCGAGCAGTACTTC. V is TRBV9 and J is TRBJ2-7, with TRBD1 matching 9 bases. The CDR3 extends over 13 amino acids. Germline V CDR1 and CDR2: SGDLS, YYNGEE. Germline trimming cut 4 bases from V and 6 bases from J; bases unmatched to any gene: 5.

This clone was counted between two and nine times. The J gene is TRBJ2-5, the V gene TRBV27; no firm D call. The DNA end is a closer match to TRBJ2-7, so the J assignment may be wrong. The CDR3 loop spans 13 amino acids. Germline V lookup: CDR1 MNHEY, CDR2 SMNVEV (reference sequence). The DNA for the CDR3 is TGTGCCAGCAGTTATGCGAGCTCCTACGAGCAGTACTTC. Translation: CASSYASSYEQYF.

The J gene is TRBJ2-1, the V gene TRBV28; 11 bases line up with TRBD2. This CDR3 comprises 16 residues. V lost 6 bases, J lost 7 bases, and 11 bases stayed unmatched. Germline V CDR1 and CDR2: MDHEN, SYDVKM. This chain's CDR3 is CASSSFSGRARNEQFF. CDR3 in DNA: TGTGCCAGCAGCTCTTTTAGCGGGAGGGCTAGGAATGAGCAGTTCTTC.

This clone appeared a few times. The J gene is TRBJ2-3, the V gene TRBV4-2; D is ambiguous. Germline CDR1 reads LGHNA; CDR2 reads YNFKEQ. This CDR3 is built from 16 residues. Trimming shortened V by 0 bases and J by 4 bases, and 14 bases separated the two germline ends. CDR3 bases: TGTGCCAGCAGCCAAGATCTTAATAGCTTGGCAGATACGCAGTATTTT. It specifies CASSQDLNSLADTQYF.

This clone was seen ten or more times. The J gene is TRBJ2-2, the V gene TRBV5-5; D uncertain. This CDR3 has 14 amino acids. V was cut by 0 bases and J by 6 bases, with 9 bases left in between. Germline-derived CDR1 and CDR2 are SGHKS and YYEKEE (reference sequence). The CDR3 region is CASSLVVVAGELFF. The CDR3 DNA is TGTGCCAGCAGCTTGGTAGTGGTTGCCGGGGAGCTGTTTTTT. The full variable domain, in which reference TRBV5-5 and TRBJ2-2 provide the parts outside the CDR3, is DAGVTQSPTHLIKTRGQQVTLRCSPISGHKSVSWYQQVLGQGPQFIFQYYEKEERGRGNFPDRFSARQFPNYSSELNVNALLLGDSALYLCASSLVVVAGELFFGEGSRLTVL.

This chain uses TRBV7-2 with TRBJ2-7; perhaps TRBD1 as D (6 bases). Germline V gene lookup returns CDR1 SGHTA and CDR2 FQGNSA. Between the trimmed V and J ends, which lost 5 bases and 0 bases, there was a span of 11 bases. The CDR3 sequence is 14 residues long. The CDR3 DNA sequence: TGTGCCAGCAGCGCAGACAGGTACTCCTACGAGCAGTACTTC. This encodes CASSADRYSYEQYF.

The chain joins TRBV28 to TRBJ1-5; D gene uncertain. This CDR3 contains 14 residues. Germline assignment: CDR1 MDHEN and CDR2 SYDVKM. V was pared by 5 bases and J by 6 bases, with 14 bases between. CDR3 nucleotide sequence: TGTGCCAGCAGTCCCATTTTGACAATTCAGCCCCAGCATTTT. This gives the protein CASSPILTIQPQHF.

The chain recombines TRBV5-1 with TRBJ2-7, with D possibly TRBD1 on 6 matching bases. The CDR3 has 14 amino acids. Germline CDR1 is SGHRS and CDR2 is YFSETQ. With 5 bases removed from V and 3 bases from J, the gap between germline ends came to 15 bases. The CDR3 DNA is TGCGCCAGCAGAATACGGGGACAAGACTACGAGCAGTACTTC. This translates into CASRIRGQDYEQYF.

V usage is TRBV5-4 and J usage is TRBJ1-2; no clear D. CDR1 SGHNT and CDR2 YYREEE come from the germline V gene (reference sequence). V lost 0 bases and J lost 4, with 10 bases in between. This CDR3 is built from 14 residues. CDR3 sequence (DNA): TGTGCCAGCAGCTTGGCGGGATTTTCCTATGGCTACACCTTC. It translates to CASSLAGFSYGYTF.

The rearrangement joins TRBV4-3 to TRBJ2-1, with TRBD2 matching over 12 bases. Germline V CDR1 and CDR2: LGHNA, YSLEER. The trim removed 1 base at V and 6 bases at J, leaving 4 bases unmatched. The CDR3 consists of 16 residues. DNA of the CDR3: TGCGCCAGCAGCCAAGTACTAGCGGGAGGCCCCAATGAGCAGTTCTTC. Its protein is CASSQVLAGGPNEQFF.

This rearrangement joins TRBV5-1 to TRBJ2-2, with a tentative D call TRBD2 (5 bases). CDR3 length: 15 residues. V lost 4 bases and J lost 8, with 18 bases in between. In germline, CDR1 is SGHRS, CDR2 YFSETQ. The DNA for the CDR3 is TGCGCCAGCAGCCCCCCTGGGAGTGCGGATGGGGAGCTGTTTTTT. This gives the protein CASSPPGSADGELFF.

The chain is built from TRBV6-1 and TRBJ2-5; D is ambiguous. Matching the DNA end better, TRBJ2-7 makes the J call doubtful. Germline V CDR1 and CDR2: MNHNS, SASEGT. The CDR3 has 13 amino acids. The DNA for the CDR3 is TGTGCCAGCAGTGAAGATAGCTTCTACGAGCAGTACTTC. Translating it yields CASSEDSFYEQYF.

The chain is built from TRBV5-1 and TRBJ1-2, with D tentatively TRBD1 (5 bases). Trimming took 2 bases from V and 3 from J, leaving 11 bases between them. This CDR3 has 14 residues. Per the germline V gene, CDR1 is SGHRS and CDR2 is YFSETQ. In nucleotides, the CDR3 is TGCGCCAGCAGCTTTGATGAGACAGACTATGGCTACACCTTC. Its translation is CASSFDETDYGYTF.

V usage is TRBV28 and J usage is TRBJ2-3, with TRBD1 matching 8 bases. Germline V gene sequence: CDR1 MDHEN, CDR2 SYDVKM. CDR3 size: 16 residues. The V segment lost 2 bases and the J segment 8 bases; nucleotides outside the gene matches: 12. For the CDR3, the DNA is TGTGCCAGCAGTTTAGGAGGCAGGGGGCGAGTTGGTACGCAGTATTTT. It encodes CASSLGGRGRVGTQYF.

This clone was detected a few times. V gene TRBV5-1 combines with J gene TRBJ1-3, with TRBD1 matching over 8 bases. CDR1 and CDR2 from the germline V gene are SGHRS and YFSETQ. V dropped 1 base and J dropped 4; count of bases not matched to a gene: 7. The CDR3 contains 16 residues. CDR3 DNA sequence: TGCGCCAGCAGCTTGTATGGACAGGGAACAGGAAACACCATATATTTT. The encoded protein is CASSLYGQGTGNTIYF. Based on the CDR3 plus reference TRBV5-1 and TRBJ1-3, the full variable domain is KAGVTQTPRYLIKTRGQQVTLSCSPISGHRSVSWYQQTPGQGLQFLFEYFSETQRNKGNFPGRFSGRQFSNSRSEMNVSTLELGDSALYLCASSLYGQGTGNTIYFGEGSWLTVV.

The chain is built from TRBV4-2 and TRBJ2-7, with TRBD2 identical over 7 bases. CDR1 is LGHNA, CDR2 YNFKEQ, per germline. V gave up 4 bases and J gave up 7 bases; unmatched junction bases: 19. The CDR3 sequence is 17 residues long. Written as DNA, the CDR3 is TGTGCCAGCAGCCGTGTGATGACGGGAGGATTGGTTGGGGAGCAGTACTTC. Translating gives CASSRVMTGGLVGEQYF.

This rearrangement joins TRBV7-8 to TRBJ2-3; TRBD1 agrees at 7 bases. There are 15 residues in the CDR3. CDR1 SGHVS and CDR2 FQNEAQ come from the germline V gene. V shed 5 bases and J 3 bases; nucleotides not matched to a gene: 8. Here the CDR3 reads CASSPPGQLTDTQYF. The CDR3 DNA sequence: TGTGCCAGCAGCCCCCCGGGACAGCTTACAGATACGCAGTATTTT.

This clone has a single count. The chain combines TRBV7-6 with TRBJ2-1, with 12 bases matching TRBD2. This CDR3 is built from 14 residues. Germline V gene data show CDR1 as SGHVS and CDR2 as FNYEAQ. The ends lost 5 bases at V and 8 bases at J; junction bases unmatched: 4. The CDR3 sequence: CASSRGLAGHEQFF. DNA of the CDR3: TGTGCCAGCAGCCGAGGACTAGCGGGACATGAGCAGTTCTTC.

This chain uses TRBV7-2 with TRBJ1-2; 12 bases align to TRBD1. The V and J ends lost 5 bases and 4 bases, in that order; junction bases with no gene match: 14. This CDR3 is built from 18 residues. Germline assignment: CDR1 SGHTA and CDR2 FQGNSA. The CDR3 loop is CASSLGSGTGGASYGYTF. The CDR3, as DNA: TGTGCCAGCAGCCTTGGGTCCGGGACAGGGGGCGCTTCCTATGGCTACACCTTC.